The rows below give T cell receptor beta chains drawn from one sample of a study of PD-1 blockade in classical Hodgkin lymphoma. The method was immunoSEQ multiplex PCR; TCRdb's version includes in-frame clones alone and lacks a portion of them. The data contain about 96,000 clones, 93% of them singletons. The starting material was peripheral blood mononuclear cells (PBMCs), obtained before the fourth cycle of nivolumab. The receptors here all came from a human donor with classical Hodgkin lymphoma. CDR3s leave out the opening cysteine and the closing phenylalanine or tryptophan. Each record gives: V gene, J gene, CDR3 protein.

>TRBV7-9|TRBJ2-7
ASSPPATYEQY
>TRBV19|TRBJ1-1
ASSTRGWNTEAF
>TRBV27|TRBJ2-7
ASSTRLALEEQY
>TRBV19|TRBJ1-2
ASRDRGQGGYT
>TRBV11-1|TRBJ2-7
ASSFGPPGIYYEQY
>TRBV10-1|TRBJ2-1
ASSEQREGLSEQF
>TRBV28|TRBJ2-3
ASSTRHSGRITDTQY
>TRBV7-8|TRBJ2-2
ASSLRLAGGNTGELF
>TRBV11-2|TRBJ2-7
ASSLVPGPYEQY
>TRBV7-2|TRBJ1-5
ASSFVPWSQPQH
>TRBV28|TRBJ1-2
ASRYPIQGAGYT
>TRBV7-3|TRBJ2-5
ASSLTGGKETQY
>TRBV11-2|TRBJ2-3
ASSNPPWGAARTDTQY
>TRBV10-1|TRBJ2-3
ASSRMGADTQY
>TRBV6-5|TRBJ2-6
ASSYRTGANVLT
>TRBV5-1|TRBJ1-5
ASSPGYGENQPQH
>TRBV10-2|TRBJ1-2
ASSESRFRGFGYT
>TRBV2|TRBJ1-3
ASSEAQGENGNTIY
>TRBV5-6|TRBJ1-2
ASIRQGYRYGYT
>TRBV7-2|TRBJ2-1
ASSLEGASGTNEQF
>TRBV2|TRBJ1-2
ASSTGIYGYT
>TRBV27|TRBJ1-5
ASSLPGPGNQPQH
>TRBV15|TRBJ2-7
ATSRDPGAYEQY
>TRBV2|TRBJ1-1
ASRYGRNTEAF
>TRBV5-1|TRBJ1-1
ASSLGAVNTEAF
>TRBV20-1|TRBJ1-2
SAGLSYGYT
>TRBV29-1|-
SVTVGYEQY
>TRBV7-9|TRBJ2-2
ASSLDGRGREDTGELF
>TRBV7-9|TRBJ2-1
ASSLTSGTHNEQF
>TRBV27|TRBJ2-1
ASSLSRSSYNEQF
>TRBV29-1|TRBJ2-3
SGRDSAFTNTDTQY
>TRBV28|TRBJ1-5
ASSFSAGAFNQPQH